The text below deals with one TCR beta chain. The junction differs from germline at one of its ends, possibly a read error. No cell sorting was done before RNA was extracted from the tissue. The data are from a study of tumor and adjacent non-tumor tissue in lung cancer. The library came from three nested PCR rounds adapted from ARM-PCR protocols. In TCRdb, the multiplex PCR reads were re-called with MiXCR into one record per CDR3 protein. The sample contains 78,000 or so distinct CDR3 sequences, 75% to 90% of which appear only once. Per germline, CDR1 MDHEN and CDR2 SYDVKM. This CDR3 contains 13 residues.

The material sequenced was lung tumor tissue. The source of this sequence is a woman between 45 and 60 years old with non-small cell lung cancer. The rearrangement links TRBV28 to TRBJ1-6, with D possibly matching TRBD1 (6 bases). The CDR3 reads CASRLSGVPPPHF. For the CDR3, the DNA is TGTGCCAGCAGACTCTCAGGGGTTCCACCCCCCCACTTT.